This entry concerns a single T cell receptor (beta chain). CDR1 is MGHRA, CDR2 YSYEKL, per germline. Trimming removed 0 bases at V and 5 bases at J, with 13 bases between. This CDR3 region has 15 residues. The data are from a study of control samples from healthy donors and cancer patients. Only in-frame clones appear in the TCRdb table, and some are missing; sequencing was by immunoSEQ multiplex PCR. The sample contains 150,000 to 200,000 clones, 94% of which appear only once. Sequenced material: blood. The receptor was isolated from a woman aged 18 to 35 in good health. This chain joins TRBV4-1 and TRBJ1-2; D unresolved. The CDR3 here is CASSQDLGTSYGYTF. For the CDR3, the DNA is TGCGCCAGCAGCCAAGATCTGGGCACTTCATATGGCTACACCTTC.